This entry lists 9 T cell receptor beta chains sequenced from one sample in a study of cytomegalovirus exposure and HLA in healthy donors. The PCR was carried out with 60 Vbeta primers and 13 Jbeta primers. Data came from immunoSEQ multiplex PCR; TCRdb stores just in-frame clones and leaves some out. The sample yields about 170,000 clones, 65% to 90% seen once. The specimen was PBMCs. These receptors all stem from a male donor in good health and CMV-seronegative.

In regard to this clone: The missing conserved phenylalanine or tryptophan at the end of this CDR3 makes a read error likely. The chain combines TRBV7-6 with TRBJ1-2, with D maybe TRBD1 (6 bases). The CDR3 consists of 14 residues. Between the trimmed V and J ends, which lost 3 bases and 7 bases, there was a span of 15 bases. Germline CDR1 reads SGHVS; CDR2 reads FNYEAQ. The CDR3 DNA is TGTGCCAGCAGCTTGGGACACCCCGGCGGTGGCTACACCCTC. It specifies CASSLGHPGGGYTL.

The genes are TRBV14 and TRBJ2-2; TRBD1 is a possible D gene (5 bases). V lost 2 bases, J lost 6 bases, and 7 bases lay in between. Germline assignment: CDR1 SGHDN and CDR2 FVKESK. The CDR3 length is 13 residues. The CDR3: CASSQLGAGELFF. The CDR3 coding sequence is TGTGCCAGCAGCCAACTAGGGGCCGGGGAGCTGTTTTTT.

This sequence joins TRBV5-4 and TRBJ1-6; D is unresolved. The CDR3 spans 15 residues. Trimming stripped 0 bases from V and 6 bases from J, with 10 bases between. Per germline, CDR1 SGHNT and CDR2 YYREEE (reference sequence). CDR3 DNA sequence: TGTGCCAGCAGCTTGGGCGGGAGCATTAATTCACCCCTCCACTTT. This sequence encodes CASSLGGSINSPLHF.

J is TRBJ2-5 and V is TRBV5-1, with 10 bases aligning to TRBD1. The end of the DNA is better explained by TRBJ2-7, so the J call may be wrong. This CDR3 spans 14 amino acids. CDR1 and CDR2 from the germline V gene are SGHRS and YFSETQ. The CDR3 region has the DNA TGCGCCAGCAGAAAGGGACAGGGGCTAGGCGAGCAGTACTTC. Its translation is CASRKGQGLGEQYF.

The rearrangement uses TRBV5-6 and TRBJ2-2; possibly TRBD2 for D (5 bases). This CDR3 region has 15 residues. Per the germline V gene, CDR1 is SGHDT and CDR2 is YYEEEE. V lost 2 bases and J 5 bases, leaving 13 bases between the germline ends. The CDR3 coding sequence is TGTGCCAGCAGCTTACTAGGAGTGGGGACCGGGGAGCTGTTTTTT. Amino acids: CASSLLGVGTGELFF.

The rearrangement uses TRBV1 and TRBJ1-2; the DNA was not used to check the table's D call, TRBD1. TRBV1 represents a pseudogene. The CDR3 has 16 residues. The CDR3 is CTSSRGKDRGNCGYTF. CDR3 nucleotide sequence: TGCACCAGCAGCCGGGGAAAGGACAGGGGCAACTGTGGCTACACCTTC.

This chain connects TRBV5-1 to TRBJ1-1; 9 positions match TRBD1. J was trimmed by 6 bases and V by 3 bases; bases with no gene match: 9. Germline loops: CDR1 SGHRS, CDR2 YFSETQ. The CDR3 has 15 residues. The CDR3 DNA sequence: TGCGCCAGCAGCTCATCCGGGACAGGGCCCTCTGAAGCTTTCTTT. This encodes CASSSSGTGPSEAFF. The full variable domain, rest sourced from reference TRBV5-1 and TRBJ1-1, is KAGVTQTPRYLIKTRGQQVTLSCSPISGHRSVSWYQQTPGQGLQFLFEYFSETQRNKGNFPGRFSGRQFSNSRSEMNVSTLELGDSALYLCASSSSGTGPSEAFFGQGTRLTVV.

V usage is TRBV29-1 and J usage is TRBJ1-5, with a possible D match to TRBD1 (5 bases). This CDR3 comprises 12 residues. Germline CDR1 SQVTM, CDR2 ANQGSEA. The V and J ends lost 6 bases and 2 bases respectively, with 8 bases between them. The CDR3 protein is CSVVQGNQPQHF. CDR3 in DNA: TGCAGCGTCGTACAGGGCAATCAGCCCCAGCATTTT.

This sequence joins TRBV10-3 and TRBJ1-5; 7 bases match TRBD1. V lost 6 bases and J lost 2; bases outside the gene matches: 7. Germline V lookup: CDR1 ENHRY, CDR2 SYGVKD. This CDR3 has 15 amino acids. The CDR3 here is CAISSDRAGNQPQHF. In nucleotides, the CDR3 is TGTGCCATCAGCTCCGACAGGGCCGGCAATCAGCCCCAGCATTTT.